This T cell receptor (beta chain) was recovered during a study of blood T cell repertoires in COVID-19 (dated by TCRdb to the early 2020s). Regarding the research as a whole: Samples from collaborators originated in the United States, Italy and Spain and spanned both the acute and convalescent phases of COVID-19. The material from the prospective study consisted of cDNA or gDNA derived from T cells, B-cell-depleted T cells, or PBMCs. The dataset comprised deeply sampled blood TCRbeta repertoires from subjects exposed to, actively infected with, or recovered from COVID-19. The repertoires were released in a freely available public database meant as a resource for research on the immune response to SARS-CoV-2. The samples were drawn from two sources: the first 160 participants of the ongoing ImmuneRACE study, and fewer than 1,500 subjects contributed by 6 global collaborators. Sample metadata almost always included a de-identified subject ID, COVID-19 status, age in years and sex. Where available, HLA class I and class II types were taken from metadata supplied by the sample provider and were not determined by assay-based typing. General conclusions and limits of the study: The quantity of clinical and demographic metadata differed by source and by participant and was supplied without curation.

The collaborating institutions used their own protocols to collect whole blood in K2EDTA tubes. Collaborator samples were shipped for TCRbeta analysis as frozen whole blood, isolated PBMCs, or DNA extracted from either sample type. TCRbeta CDR3 regions were amplified from genomic DNA using the immunoSEQ Assay, a bias-controlled multiplex PCR. The authors' analysis ran thus. Nucleated cell counts per sample were estimated from amplification of reference gene primers within the assay. To quantify the absolute abundance of each unique TCRbeta CDR3 rearrangement, sequence reads were collapsed and filtered. For each sample, productive Simpson clonality was calculated as the square root of Simpson's diversity index across productive rearrangements. Held by TCRdb, this immuneACCESS table contains in-frame sequences only and omits some clones. Under half of the omission traces to an unresolved V gene where checked; the cause of the rest is unknown. From that table come the V and J calls and clone size; the DNA was used to work out D and trimming. The sample profile shows about 200,000 clones; around three quarters of them were found once. The top ten constitute 4.5% to 7% of the sample.

Of note for this clone: No antigen is known for it. No much larger clone is present one base from it, and per-base qualities are unavailable.

The origin of this receptor is a woman aged 70 to 79 with acute or convalescent COVID-19. The sample comprised peripheral blood.

DNA sequence: TGCAGCGTTCTTGGCCCGGGACAGGGTTACACTGAAGCTTTCTTT. This codes for CSVLGPGQGYTEAFF. Recombination connected TRBV29-1 to TRBJ1-1, and 9 junction bases match TRBD1. The germline V gene supplies CDR1 SQVTM and CDR2 ANQGSEA. The CDR3 measures 15 amino acids from cysteine to phenylalanine. The entry retains the CDR3 DNA only, 45 bases that are in frame from base 1. Unmatched junction bases come to 10, with V trimmed by 5 bases and J by 3 bases. With the portions outside the CDR3 filled from the reference TRBV29-1 and TRBJ1-1 genes, the complete variable region becomes SAVISQKPSRDICQRGTSLTIQCQVDSQVTMMFWYRQQPGQSLTLIATANQGSEATYESGFVIDKFPISRPNLTFSTLTVSNMSPEDSSIYLCSVLGPGQGYTEAFFGQGTRLTVV.